This T cell receptor beta chain was recorded in a study of spatial heterogeneity in lung cancer. TCRdb re-called the 5' RACE reads with MiXCR, one entry per CDR3 protein. The data show about 9,900 distinct CDR3 sequences, over 6% seen once. Time point specified: sample taken at primary tumor resection. This clonotype is deemed medium-sized (0.01 to 0.1%). Its specificity is unknown. Findings and caveats of the study: Counts that tracked tumor mutation counts were those of expanded intratumoral alpha and beta TCRs.

This clonotype was sampled from a female donor with early-stage non-small cell lung cancer. The specimen comprised lung tumor tissue, sampled at surgery.

The CDR3 is CAGYSGMLDTQYF. CDR3 nucleotide sequence: TGTGCCGGCTATAGCGGGATGCTGGATACGCAGTATTTT. The V and J genes are TRBV7-9 and TRBJ2-3; 8 bases map to TRBD2. Trimming removed 11 bases from V and 6 bases from J; junction bases left unmatched: 10. Per germline, CDR1 SEHNR and CDR2 FQNEAQ (reference sequence). The CDR3 has 13 amino acids.